The rows below give T cell receptor beta chains drawn from one sample of a study of identical twins. Using its own MiXCR run on the 5' RACE reads, TCRdb lists one record per CDR3 protein. The profile covers approximately 220,000 distinct CDR3 sequences, with roughly 10% appearing a single time and 4.5% to 5.5% taken by the ten largest. Source material: memory (CD45RO+) T cells sorted from blood. The source of these receptors is a woman under 30 in good health. CDR3s include the opening cysteine and the closing phenylalanine or tryptophan. The order of the fields is clone size, D gene, J gene, V gene, CDR3 protein, CDR3 DNA. A D gene is named only where the DNA matches it firmly. Clone sizes are given selectively: once, few, many, or a class where the clone is expanded.

size: few
D: .
J: TRBJ2-2
V: TRBV4-3
CDR3: CASSRLSGTSTGELFF
DNA: TGCGCCAGCAGCCGCCTGAGCGGGACAAGTACCGGGGAGCTGTTTTTT

size: .
D: TRBD2
J: TRBJ2-3
V: TRBV20-1
CDR3: CSARTSGGATDTQYF
DNA: TGCAGTGCTAGAACTAGCGGGGGCGCTACAGATACGCAGTATTTT

size: many
D: .
J: TRBJ2-1
V: TRBV15
CDR3: CATSRKIGNEQFF
DNA: TGTGCCACCAGCAGAAAGATAGGCAATGAGCAGTTCTTC

size: many
D: .
J: TRBJ1-2
V: TRBV20-1
CDR3: CSARDAESGGYGYTF
DNA: TGCAGTGCTAGAGACGCTGAAAGCGGGGGCTATGGCTACACCTTC

size: .
D: .
J: TRBJ2-3
V: TRBV7-6
CDR3: CASSSRRTREQYF
DNA: TGTGCCAGCAGCTCGAGGCGGACGCGAGAGCAGTATTTT

size: few
D: .
J: TRBJ2-1
V: TRBV19
CDR3: CASSSRLGYNEQFF
DNA: TGTGCCAGTAGTTCCCGACTGGGATACAATGAGCAGTTCTTC

size: few
D: TRBD1
J: TRBJ1-5
V: TRBV6-5
CDR3: CASSSRQGRGQPQHF
DNA: TGTGCCAGCAGTTCACGACAGGGACGGGGTCAGCCCCAGCATTTT

size: many
D: .
J: TRBJ2-1
V: TRBV5-1
CDR3: CASSLESEQFF
DNA: TGCGCCAGCAGCTTGGAGTCTGAGCAGTTCTTC

size: .
D: TRBD1
J: TRBJ2-6
V: TRBV10-2
CDR3: CASRDRGGIGVLTF
DNA: TGCGCCAGCAGAGACAGGGGTGGGATTGGCGTCCTGACTTTC

size: .
D: TRBD2
J: TRBJ2-3
V: TRBV6-1
CDR3: CASSEALAGGRDTQYF
DNA: TGTGCCAGCAGTGAAGCCCTAGCGGGGGGACGAGATACGCAGTATTTT

size: few
D: TRBD2
J: TRBJ2-5
V: TRBV25-1
CDR3: CASSAGGKETQYF
DNA: TGTGCCAGCAGTGCGGGGGGGAAAGAGACCCAGTACTTC

size: few
D: .
J: TRBJ2-5
V: TRBV9
CDR3: CASSVQGGGQRGQETQYF
DNA: TGTGCCAGCAGCGTGCAAGGGGGGGGACAGCGAGGCCAAGAGACCCAGTACTTC

size: few
D: .
J: TRBJ2-7
V: TRBV11-2
CDR3: CASSYWVGPGQPFSYEQYF
DNA: TGTGCCAGCAGCTACTGGGTGGGACCCGGACAGCCCTTCTCCTACGAGCAGTACTTC

size: .
D: TRBD1
J: TRBJ1-2
V: TRBV6-2/TRBV6-3
CDR3: CASRTGTGYGYTF
DNA: TGTGCCAGCAGGACTGGGACAGGGTATGGCTACACCTTC

size: .
D: TRBD1
J: TRBJ2-5
V: TRBV10-3
CDR3: CAISEARTGRFQETQYF
DNA: TGTGCCATCAGTGAGGCCCGGACAGGGCGTTTTCAAGAGACCCAGTACTTC

size: .
D: .
J: TRBJ1-5
V: TRBV12-3/TRBV12-4
CDR3: CASSSGSRGNQPQHF
DNA: TGTGCCAGCAGTAGTGGATCAAGGGGCAATCAGCCCCAGCATTTT

size: few
D: TRBD2
J: TRBJ2-2
V: TRBV12-3/TRBV12-4
CDR3: CASRRAGGNTGELFF
DNA: TGTGCCAGCAGAAGAGCGGGAGGGAACACCGGGGAGCTGTTTTTT

size: few
D: .
J: TRBJ1-2
V: TRBV20-1
CDR3: CSARQGGLGDGYTF
DNA: TGCAGTGCTAGGCAAGGGGGTTTGGGTGATGGCTACACCTTC

size: few
D: .
J: TRBJ1-2
V: TRBV28
CDR3: CASSLASNYGYTF
DNA: TGTGCCAGCAGTTTAGCCTCGAACTATGGCTACACCTTC

size: few
D: .
J: TRBJ1-5
V: TRBV7-9
CDR3: CASSLGGTNQPQHF
DNA: TGTGCCAGCAGCTTAGGGGGAACAAATCAGCCCCAGCATTTT

size: .
D: .
J: TRBJ2-5
V: TRBV20-1
CDR3: CSARSGEVFAYQETQYF
DNA: TGCAGTGCTAGATCGGGGGAGGTGTTTGCGTACCAAGAGACCCAGTACTTC

size: .
D: .
J: TRBJ2-7
V: TRBV6-2/TRBV6-3
CDR3: CASRHHLTKAPEQYF
DNA: TGTGCCAGCAGGCATCATCTAACGAAGGCGCCCGAGCAGTACTTC

size: many
D: .
J: TRBJ2-5
V: TRBV20-1
CDR3: CSARDTASETQYF
DNA: TGCAGTGCTAGAGATACAGCGTCCGAGACCCAGTACTTC

size: many
D: .
J: TRBJ1-2
V: TRBV15
CDR3: CATSIGGRYGYTF
DNA: TGTGCCACCAGCATTGGGGGAAGGTATGGCTACACCTTC

size: medium-sized
D: TRBD2
J: TRBJ2-2
V: TRBV6-4
CDR3: CASSLAVDTGELFF
DNA: TGTGCCAGCAGCCTAGCGGTTGACACCGGGGAGCTGTTTTTT

size: many
D: .
J: TRBJ2-3
V: TRBV20-1
CDR3: CSALPSTPTDTQYF
DNA: TGCAGTGCTCTACCCTCGACTCCGACAGATACGCAGTATTTT

size: .
D: .
J: TRBJ2-5
V: TRBV20-1
CDR3: CSAASGGARGETQYF
DNA: TGCAGTGCCGCGAGTGGGGGGGCGCGGGGAGAGACCCAGTACTTC

size: few
D: .
J: TRBJ2-3
V: TRBV20-1
CDR3: CSARNTDTQYF
DNA: TGCAGTGCTAGAAACACAGATACGCAGTATTTT

size: few
D: .
J: TRBJ1-2
V: TRBV12-3/TRBV12-4
CDR3: CASSIGGYGYTF
DNA: TGTGCCAGCAGTATAGGGGGTTATGGCTACACCTTC

size: .
D: .
J: TRBJ2-1
V: TRBV20-1
CDR3: CSARPNNEQFF
DNA: TGCAGTGCTAGACCGAACAATGAGCAGTTCTTC

size: few
D: TRBD2
J: TRBJ2-1
V: TRBV20-1
CDR3: CSAISPLAGGDEQFF
DNA: TGCAGTGCTATAAGCCCACTAGCGGGGGGAGATGAGCAGTTCTTC

size: many
D: TRBD1
J: TRBJ1-1
V: TRBV5-1
CDR3: CASSSDRGRDAFF
DNA: TGCGCCAGCAGCTCGGACAGGGGGCGCGACGCTTTCTTT

size: .
D: .
J: TRBJ1-1
V: TRBV29-1
CDR3: CSVVAYGNTEAFF
DNA: TGCAGCGTTGTGGCGTACGGTAACACTGAAGCTTTCTTT

size: many
D: TRBD2
J: TRBJ2-2
V: TRBV7-8
CDR3: CASSLVLAGGGELFF
DNA: TGTGCCAGCAGCTTAGTACTAGCGGGAGGCGGGGAGCTGTTTTTT

size: .
D: TRBD2
J: TRBJ2-1
V: TRBV20-1
CDR3: CSATSGTSGNNEQFF
DNA: TGCAGTGCTACCTCCGGGACTAGCGGGAACAATGAGCAGTTCTTC

size: .
D: .
J: TRBJ1-3
V: TRBV12-3/TRBV12-4
CDR3: CASSLARDTIYF
DNA: TGTGCCAGCAGTTTAGCAAGAGACACCATATATTTT

size: .
D: .
J: TRBJ2-5
V: TRBV20-1
CDR3: CSARDLIKETQYF
DNA: TGCAGTGCTAGAGATCTCATAAAAGAGACCCAGTACTTC